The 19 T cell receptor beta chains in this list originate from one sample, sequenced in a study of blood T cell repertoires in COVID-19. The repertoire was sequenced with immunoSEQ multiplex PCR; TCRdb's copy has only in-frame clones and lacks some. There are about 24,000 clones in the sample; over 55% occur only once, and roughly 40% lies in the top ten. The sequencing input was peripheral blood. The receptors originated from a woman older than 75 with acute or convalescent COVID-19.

The DNA for the CDR3 is TGTGCCAGCAGCTTCGGCCCTCGGGGGGGAGGGGAGACCCAGTACTTC. Its protein is CASSFGPRGGGETQYF. The V gene is TRBV5-6, the J gene TRBJ2-5; 8 bases agree with TRBD2. The CDR3 runs to 16 residues. V lost 2 bases to trimming and J lost 5 bases; unmatched junction nucleotides: 11. The germline V gene has CDR1 SGHDT and CDR2 YYEEEE. Full variable domain (rest looked up from reference TRBV5-6 and TRBJ2-5): DAGVTQSPTHLIKTRGQQVTLRCSPKSGHDTVSWYQQALGQGPQFIFQYYEEEERQRGNFPDRFSGHQFPNYSSELNVNALLLGDSALYLCASSFGPRGGGETQYFGPGTRLLVL.

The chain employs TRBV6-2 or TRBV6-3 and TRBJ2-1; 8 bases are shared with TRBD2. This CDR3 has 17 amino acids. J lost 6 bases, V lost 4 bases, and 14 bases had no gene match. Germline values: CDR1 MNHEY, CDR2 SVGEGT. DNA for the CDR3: TGTGCCAGCAGTTCCCGGGTTGGTAGCGGGACCCTCAATGAGCAGTTCTTC. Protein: CASSSRVGSGTLNEQFF.

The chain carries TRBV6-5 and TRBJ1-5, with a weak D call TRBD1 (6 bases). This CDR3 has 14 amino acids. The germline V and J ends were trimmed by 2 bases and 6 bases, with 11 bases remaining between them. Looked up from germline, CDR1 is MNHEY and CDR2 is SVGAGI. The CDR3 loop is CASSYEGDVQPQHF. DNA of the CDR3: TGTGCCAGCAGTTACGAGGGGGACGTTCAGCCCCAGCATTTT.

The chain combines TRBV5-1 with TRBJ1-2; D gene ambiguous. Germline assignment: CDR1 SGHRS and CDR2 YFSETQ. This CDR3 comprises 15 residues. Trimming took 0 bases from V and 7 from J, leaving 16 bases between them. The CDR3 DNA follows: TGCGCCAGCAGCTTGGATTTGGGCTATGCCTCTGGCTACACCTTC. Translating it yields CASSLDLGYASGYTF.

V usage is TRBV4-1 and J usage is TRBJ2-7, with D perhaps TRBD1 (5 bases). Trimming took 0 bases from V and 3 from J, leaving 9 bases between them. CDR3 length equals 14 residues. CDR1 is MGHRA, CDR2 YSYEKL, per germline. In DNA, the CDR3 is TGCGCCAGCAGCCAAGACAGGGCTAGCTACGAGCAGTACTTC. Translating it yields CASSQDRASYEQYF.

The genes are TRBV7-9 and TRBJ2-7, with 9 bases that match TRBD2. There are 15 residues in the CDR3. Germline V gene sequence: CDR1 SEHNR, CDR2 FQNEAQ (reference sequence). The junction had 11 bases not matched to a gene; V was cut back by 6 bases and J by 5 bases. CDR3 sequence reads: CASSPASSGINEQYF. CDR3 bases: TGTGCCAGCAGTCCGGCGTCTAGCGGGATCAACGAGCAGTACTTC. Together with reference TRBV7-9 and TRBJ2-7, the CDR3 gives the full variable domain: DTGVSQNPRHKITKRGQNVTFRCDPISEHNRLYWYRQTLGQGPEFLTYFQNEAQLEKSRLLSDRFSAERPKGSFSTLEIQRTEQGDSAMYLCASSPASSGINEQYFGPGTRLTVT.

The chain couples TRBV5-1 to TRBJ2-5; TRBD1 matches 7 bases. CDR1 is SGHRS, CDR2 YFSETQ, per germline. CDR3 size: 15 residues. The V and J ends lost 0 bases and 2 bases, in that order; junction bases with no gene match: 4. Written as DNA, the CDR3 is TGCGCCAGCAGCTTGGCCACGACAGGGCAAGAGACCCAGTACTTC. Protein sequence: CASSLATTGQETQYF.

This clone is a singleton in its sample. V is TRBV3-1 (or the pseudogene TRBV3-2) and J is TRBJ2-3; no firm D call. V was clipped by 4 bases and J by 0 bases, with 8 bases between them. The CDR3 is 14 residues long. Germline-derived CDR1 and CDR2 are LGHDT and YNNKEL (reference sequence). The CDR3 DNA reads TGTGCCAGCAGCCTCAGGCCCAGCACAGATACGCAGTATTTT. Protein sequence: CASSLRPSTDTQYF.

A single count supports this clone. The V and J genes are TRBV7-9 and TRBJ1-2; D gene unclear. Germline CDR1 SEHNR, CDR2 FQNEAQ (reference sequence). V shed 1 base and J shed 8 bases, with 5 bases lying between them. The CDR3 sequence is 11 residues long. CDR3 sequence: CASSLVQGYTF. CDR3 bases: TGTGCCAGCAGCTTAGTTCAGGGCTACACCTTC.

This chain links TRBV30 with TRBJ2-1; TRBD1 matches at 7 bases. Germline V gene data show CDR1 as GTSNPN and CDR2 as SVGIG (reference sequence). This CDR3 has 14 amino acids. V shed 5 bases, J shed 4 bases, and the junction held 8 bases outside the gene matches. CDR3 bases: TGTGCCTGGGACGTAGGGGGCGGATACAATGAGCAGTTCTTC. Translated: CAWDVGGGYNEQFF.

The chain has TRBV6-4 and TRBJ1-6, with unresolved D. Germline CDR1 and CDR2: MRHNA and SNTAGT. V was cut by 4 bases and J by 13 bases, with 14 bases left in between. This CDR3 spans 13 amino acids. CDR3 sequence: CASSGELGNPLHF. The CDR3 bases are TGTGCCAGCAGTGGGGAGCTGGGTAACCCCCTCCACTTT.

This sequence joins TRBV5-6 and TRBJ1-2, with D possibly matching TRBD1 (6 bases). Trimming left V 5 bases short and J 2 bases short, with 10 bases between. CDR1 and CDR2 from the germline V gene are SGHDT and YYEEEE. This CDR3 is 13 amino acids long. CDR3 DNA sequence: TGTGCCAGCAGTTTCACAGGGAACTATGGCTACACCTTC. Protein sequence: CASSFTGNYGYTF.

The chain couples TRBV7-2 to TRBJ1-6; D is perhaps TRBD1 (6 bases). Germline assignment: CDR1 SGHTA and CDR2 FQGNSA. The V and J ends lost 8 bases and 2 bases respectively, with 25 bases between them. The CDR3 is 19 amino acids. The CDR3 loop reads CASSSTPQGRLAYNSPLHF. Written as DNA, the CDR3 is TGTGCCAGCTCCTCCACCCCCCAGGGGCGGCTAGCCTATAATTCACCCCTCCACTTT.

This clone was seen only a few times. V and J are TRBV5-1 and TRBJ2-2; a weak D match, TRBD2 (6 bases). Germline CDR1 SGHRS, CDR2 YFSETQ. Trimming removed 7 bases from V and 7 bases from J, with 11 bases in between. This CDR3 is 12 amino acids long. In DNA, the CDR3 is TGCGCCAGCCGTGGAGGGCTCGGGGAGCTGTTTTTT. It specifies CASRGGLGELFF.

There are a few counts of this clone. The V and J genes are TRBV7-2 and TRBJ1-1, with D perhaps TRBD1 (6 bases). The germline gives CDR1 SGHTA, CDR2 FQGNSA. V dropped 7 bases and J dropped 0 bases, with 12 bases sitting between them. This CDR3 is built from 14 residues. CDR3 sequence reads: CASKGQTMNTEAFF. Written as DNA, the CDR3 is TGTGCCAGCAAAGGACAGACAATGAACACTGAAGCTTTCTTT.

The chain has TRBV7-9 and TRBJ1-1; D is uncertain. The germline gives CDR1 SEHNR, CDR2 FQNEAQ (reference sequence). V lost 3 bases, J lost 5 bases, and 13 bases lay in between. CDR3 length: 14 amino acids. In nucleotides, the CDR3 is TGTGCCAGCAGCTTGAATCAGGCCCCTACTGAAGCTTTCTTT. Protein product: CASSLNQAPTEAFF.

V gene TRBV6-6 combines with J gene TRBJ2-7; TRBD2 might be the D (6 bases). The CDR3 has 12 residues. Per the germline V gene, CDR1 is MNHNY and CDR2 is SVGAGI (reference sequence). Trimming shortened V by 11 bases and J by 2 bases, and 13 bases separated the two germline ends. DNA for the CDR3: TGTGCCGCCGAGGGAGGAGCCTACGAGCAGTACTTC. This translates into CAAEGGAYEQYF.

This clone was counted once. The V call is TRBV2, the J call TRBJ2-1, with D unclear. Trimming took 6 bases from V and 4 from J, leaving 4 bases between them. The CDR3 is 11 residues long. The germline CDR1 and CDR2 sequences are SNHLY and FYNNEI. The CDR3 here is CASSLYNEQFF. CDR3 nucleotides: TGTGCCAGCAGCCTATACAATGAGCAGTTCTTC.

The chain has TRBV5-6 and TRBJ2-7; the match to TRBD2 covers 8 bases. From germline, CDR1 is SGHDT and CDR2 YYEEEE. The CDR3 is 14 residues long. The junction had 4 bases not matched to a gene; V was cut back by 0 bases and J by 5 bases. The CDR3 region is CASSLGTSFDEQYF. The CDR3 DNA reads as TGTGCCAGCAGCTTGGGGACTAGCTTCGACGAGCAGTACTTC. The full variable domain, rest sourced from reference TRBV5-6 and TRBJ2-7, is DAGVTQSPTHLIKTRGQQVTLRCSPKSGHDTVSWYQQALGQGPQFIFQYYEEEERQRGNFPDRFSGHQFPNYSSELNVNALLLGDSALYLCASSLGTSFDEQYFGPGTRLTVT.